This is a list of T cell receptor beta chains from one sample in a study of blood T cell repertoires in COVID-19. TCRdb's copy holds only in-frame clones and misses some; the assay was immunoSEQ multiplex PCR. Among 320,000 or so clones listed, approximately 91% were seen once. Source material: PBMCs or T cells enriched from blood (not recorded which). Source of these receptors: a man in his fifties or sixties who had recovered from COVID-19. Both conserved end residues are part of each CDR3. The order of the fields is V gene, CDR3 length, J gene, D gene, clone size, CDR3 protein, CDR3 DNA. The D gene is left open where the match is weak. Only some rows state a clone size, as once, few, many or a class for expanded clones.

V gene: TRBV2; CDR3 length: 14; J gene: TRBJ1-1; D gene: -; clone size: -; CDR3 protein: CASSWRIQNTEAFF; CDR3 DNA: TGTGCCAGCAGCTGGAGGATCCAGAACACTGAAGCTTTCTTT
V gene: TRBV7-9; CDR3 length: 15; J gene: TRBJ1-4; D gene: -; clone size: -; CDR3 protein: CASSLGSGINEKLFF; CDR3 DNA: TGTGCCAGCAGCTTAGGTTCGGGGATTAATGAAAAACTGTTTTTT
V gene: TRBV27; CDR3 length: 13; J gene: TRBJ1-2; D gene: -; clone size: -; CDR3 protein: CASSFTGLGGYTF; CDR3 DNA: TGTGCCAGCAGTTTTACAGGGCTGGGCGGCTACACCTTC
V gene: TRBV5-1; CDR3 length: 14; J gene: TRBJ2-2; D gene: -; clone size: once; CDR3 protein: CASLPFTNTGELFF; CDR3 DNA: TGCGCCAGCCTCCCCTTTACGAACACCGGGGAGCTGTTTTTT
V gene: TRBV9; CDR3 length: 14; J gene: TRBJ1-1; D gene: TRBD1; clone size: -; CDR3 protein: CASSQGQGETEAFF; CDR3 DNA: TGTGCCAGCAGCCAGGGACAGGGGGAGACTGAAGCTTTCTTT
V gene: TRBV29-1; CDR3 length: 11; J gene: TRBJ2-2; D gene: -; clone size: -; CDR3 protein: CSARGTGELFF; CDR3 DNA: TGCAGCGCTAGAGGCACCGGGGAGCTGTTTTTT
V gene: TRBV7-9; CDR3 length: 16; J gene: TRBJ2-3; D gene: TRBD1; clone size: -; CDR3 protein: CASSLAGTGERGTQYF; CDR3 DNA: TGTGCCAGCAGCTTAGCTGGGACAGGAGAGAGGGGTACGCAGTATTTT
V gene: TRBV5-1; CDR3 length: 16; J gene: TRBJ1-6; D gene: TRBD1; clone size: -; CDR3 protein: CASSLEGAGGSSPLHF; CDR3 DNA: TGCGCCAGCAGCTTGGAGGGCGCAGGGGGGAGTTCACCCCTCCACTTT
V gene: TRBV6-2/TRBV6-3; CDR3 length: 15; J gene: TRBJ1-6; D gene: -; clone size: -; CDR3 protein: CASSYSSLDSSPLHF; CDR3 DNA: TGTGCCAGCAGTTACTCGTCCCTTGATAGTTCACCCCTCCACTTT
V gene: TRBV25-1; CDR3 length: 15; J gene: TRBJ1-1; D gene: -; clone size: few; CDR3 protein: CASSEYGGKNTEAFF; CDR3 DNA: TGTGCCAGCAGTGAATACGGGGGGAAGAACACTGAAGCTTTCTTT
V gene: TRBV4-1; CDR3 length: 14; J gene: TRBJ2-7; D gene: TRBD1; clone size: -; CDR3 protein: CASSIGTGEYEQYF; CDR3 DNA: TGCGCCAGCAGCATAGGGACAGGGGAATACGAGCAGTACTTC
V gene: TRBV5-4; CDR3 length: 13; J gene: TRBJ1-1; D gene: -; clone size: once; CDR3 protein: CASSLLQGLEAFF; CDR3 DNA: TGTGCCAGCAGCTTGCTCCAGGGGTTGGAAGCTTTCTTT
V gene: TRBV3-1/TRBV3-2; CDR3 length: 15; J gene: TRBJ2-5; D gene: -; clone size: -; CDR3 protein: CASSRNYRADETQYF; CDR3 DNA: TGTGCCAGCAGCCGGAACTACAGGGCTGATGAGACCCAGTACTTC
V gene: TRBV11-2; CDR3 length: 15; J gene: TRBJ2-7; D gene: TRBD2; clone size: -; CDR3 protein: CASSATSGRLYEQYF; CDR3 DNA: TGTGCCAGCAGCGCGACTAGCGGGAGGCTCTACGAGCAGTACTTC
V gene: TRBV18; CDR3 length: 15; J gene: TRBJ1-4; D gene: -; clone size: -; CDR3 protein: CASSRQGTSGEKLFF; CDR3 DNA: TGTGCCAGCTCACGTCAGGGGACGTCAGGGGAAAAACTGTTTTTT
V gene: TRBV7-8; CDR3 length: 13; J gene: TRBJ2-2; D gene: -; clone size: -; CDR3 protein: CASSLVAPGELFF; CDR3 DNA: TGTGCCAGCAGCTTAGTGGCTCCCGGGGAGCTGTTTTTT
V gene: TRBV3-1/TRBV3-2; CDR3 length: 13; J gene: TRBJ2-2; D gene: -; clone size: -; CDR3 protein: CASSQSGVGELFF; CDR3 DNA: TGTGCCAGCAGCCAGTCCGGGGTCGGGGAGCTGTTTTTT